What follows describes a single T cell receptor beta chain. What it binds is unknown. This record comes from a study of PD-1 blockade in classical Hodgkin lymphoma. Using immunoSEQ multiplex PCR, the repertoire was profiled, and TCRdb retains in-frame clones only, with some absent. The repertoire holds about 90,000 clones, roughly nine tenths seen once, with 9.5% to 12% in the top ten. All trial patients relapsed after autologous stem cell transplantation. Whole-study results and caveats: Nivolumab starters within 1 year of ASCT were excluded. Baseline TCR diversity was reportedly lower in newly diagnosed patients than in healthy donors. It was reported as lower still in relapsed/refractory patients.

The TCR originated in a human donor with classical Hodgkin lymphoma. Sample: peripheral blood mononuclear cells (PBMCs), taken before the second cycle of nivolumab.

CDR3 residues: CASSDDISYEQYF. For the CDR3, the DNA is TGTGCCAGCAGCGACGACATCTCCTACGAGCAGTACTTC. This sequence joins TRBV9 and TRBJ2-7; no clear D gene. The CDR3 is 13 amino acids. V lost 3 bases and J 0 bases, leaving 7 bases between the germline ends. CDR1 is SGDLS and CDR2 is YYNGEE in the germline V gene.